Below are 21 T cell receptor beta chains sequenced from a single sample in a study of shared clonotypes between healthy human individuals. The table came from immunoSEQ multiplex PCR; TCRdb's copy has only in-frame clones and leaves some out. The sample holds 230,000 or so clones, about 65% seen once. Input material: memory CD4+ T cells sorted from blood. Subset: CD45RA-negative fraction. The receptors come from a man aged 25 to 40 in good health.

This clone is labeled as medium-sized. This sample includes further DNA sequences coding for the same CDR3. V usage is TRBV7-9 and J usage is TRBJ2-7; D remains ambiguous. Deletions cut 0 bases from V and 3 bases from J, with 9 bases between. CDR1 is SEHNR and CDR2 is FQNEAQ in the germline V gene (reference sequence). The CDR3 totals 14 residues. The CDR3: CASSLAGVDYEQYF. CDR3 sequence (DNA): TGTGCCAGCAGCTTAGCTGGCGTAGACTACGAGCAGTACTTC. The whole variable domain, remainder taken from reference TRBV7-9 and TRBJ2-7, is DTGVSQNPRHKITKRGQNVTFRCDPISEHNRLYWYRQTLGQGPEFLTYFQNEAQLEKSRLLSDRFSAERPKGSFSTLEIQRTEQGDSAMYLCASSLAGVDYEQYFGPGTRLTVT.

This clone has just one count. This chain connects TRBV5-1 to TRBJ2-1; 8 bases are a match to TRBD1. The junction had 9 bases not matched to a gene; V was cut back by 5 bases and J by 2 bases. Per the germline V gene, CDR1 is SGHRS and CDR2 is YFSETQ. The CDR3 loop spans 16 amino acids. CDR3: CASRKGDRGTYNEQFF. CDR3 bases: TGCGCCAGCAGAAAAGGAGACAGGGGCACCTACAATGAGCAGTTCTTC. Supplemented by reference TRBV5-1 and TRBJ2-1, the full variable domain reads KAGVTQTPRYLIKTRGQQVTLSCSPISGHRSVSWYQQTPGQGLQFLFEYFSETQRNKGNFPGRFSGRQFSNSRSEMNVSTLELGDSALYLCASRKGDRGTYNEQFFGPGTRLTVL.

The rearrangement uses TRBV2 and TRBJ1-1; tentatively, D is TRBD1 (6 bases). The length of the CDR3 is 14 residues. Germline CDR1 is SNHLY and CDR2 is FYNNEI. Trimming cost V 0 bases and J 6 bases, with 11 bases left between them. CDR3 residues: CASSEAGQIAEAFF. Written as DNA, the CDR3 is TGTGCCAGCAGTGAAGCGGGACAAATCGCTGAAGCTTTCTTT. The full variable domain, with the rest looked up from reference TRBV2 and TRBJ1-1, is EPEVTQTPSHQVTQMGQEVILRCVPISNHLYFYWYRQILGQKVEFLVSFYNNEISEKSEIFDDQFSVERPDGSNFTLKIRSTKLEDSAMYFCASSEAGQIAEAFFGQGTRLTVV.

This clone was observed once. The chain carries TRBV30 and TRBJ2-3; 8 bases line up with TRBD2. Germline values: CDR1 GTSNPN, CDR2 SVGIG (reference sequence). The V segment lost 0 bases and the J segment 6 bases; nucleotides outside the gene matches: 8. This CDR3 region has 15 residues. Here the CDR3 DNA reads TGTGCCTGGAGTGTAACTAGCGGAGCGGGGGATACGCAGTATTTT. Protein product: CAWSVTSGAGDTQYF.

This clone was seen a few times. V gene TRBV2 combines with J gene TRBJ1-1; the D is unclear. CDR3 length equals 14 residues. With 6 bases removed from V and 3 bases from J, the gap between germline ends came to 14 bases. Germline V gene sequence: CDR1 SNHLY, CDR2 FYNNEI. The CDR3 nucleotides are TGTGCCAGCAGATACTATATGCAGGACACTGAAGCTTTCTTT. Its protein product is CASRYYMQDTEAFF. The variable domain in full, completed from reference TRBV2 and TRBJ1-1, reads EPEVTQTPSHQVTQMGQEVILRCVPISNHLYFYWYRQILGQKVEFLVSFYNNEISEKSEIFDDQFSVERPDGSNFTLKIRSTKLEDSAMYFCASRYYMQDTEAFFGQGTRLTVV.

The chain couples TRBV7-2 to TRBJ2-1; the D gene is possibly TRBD2 (6 bases). This CDR3 comprises 14 residues. Germline lookup yields CDR1 SGHTA and CDR2 FQGNSA. Trimming took off 3 bases at V and 9 bases at J, with 15 bases between the two ends. The CDR3 reads CASSFRESVLEQFF. The DNA for the CDR3 is TGTGCCAGCAGCTTTCGGGAGTCGGTTCTTGAGCAGTTCTTC.

The V and J genes are TRBV5-1 and TRBJ2-7; 7 bases fit TRBD1. The ends lost 4 bases at V and 1 base at J; junction bases unmatched: 5. Germline CDR1 and CDR2: SGHRS and YFSETQ. The CDR3 has 14 residues. The CDR3 bases are TGCGCCAGCAGCCCGGACAGGATTTCCTACGAGCAGTACTTC. Its protein is CASSPDRISYEQYF.

V usage is TRBV7-2 and J usage is TRBJ2-7; no clear D gene. This CDR3 is built from 14 residues. The germline V and J ends were trimmed by 1 base and 2 bases, with 9 bases remaining between them. Germline V gene data show CDR1 as SGHTA and CDR2 as FQGNSA. The CDR3: CASSLVPGPYEQYF. CDR3 DNA: TGTGCCAGCAGCTTAGTGCCGGGTCCCTACGAGCAGTACTTC. Full variable domain (missing parts from reference TRBV7-2 and TRBJ2-7): GAGVSQSPSNKVTEKGKDVELRCDPISGHTALYWYRQSLGQGLEFLIYFQGNSAPDKSGLPSDRFSAERTGGSVSTLTIQRTQQEDSAVYLCASSLVPGPYEQYFGPGTRLTVT.

The V and J genes are TRBV15 and TRBJ2-1, with 8 bases that match TRBD2. CDR3 length: 15 amino acids. V trimming: 5 bases; J trimming: 3 bases; junction bases outside the gene matches: 6. Per germline, CDR1 LNHNV and CDR2 YYDKDF (reference sequence). The CDR3 region has the DNA TGTGCCACCAGCGGTCATAGCGGGATCTACAATGAGCAGTTCTTC. Its translation: CATSGHSGIYNEQFF.

The chain links TRBV28 to TRBJ2-5; 7 nucleotides agree with TRBD2. The V segment lost 4 bases and the J segment 9 bases; nucleotides outside the gene matches: 17. CDR1 MDHEN and CDR2 SYDVKM come from the germline V gene. The CDR3 has 16 amino acids. The CDR3 reads CASSWGSSGVSTAQYF. Here the CDR3 DNA reads TGTGCCAGCAGTTGGGGGTCTAGCGGAGTTTCAACGGCCCAGTACTTC.

V gene TRBV9 combines with J gene TRBJ1-4; D is unresolved. Trimming cost V 2 bases and J 0 bases, with 14 bases left between them. The germline V gene encodes CDR1 SGDLS and CDR2 YYNGEE. CDR3 size: 17 residues. The CDR3 DNA reads as TGTGCCAGCAGCGTGGGAACTCATATAGCAACTAATGAAAAACTGTTTTTT. Translation gives CASSVGTHIATNEKLFF.

The rearrangement uses TRBV28 and TRBJ1-2, with D tentatively TRBD1 (5 bases). The CDR3 has 14 amino acids. The ends were cut back, 3 bases at V and 7 bases at J, with 15 bases in the middle. Germline values: CDR1 MDHEN, CDR2 SYDVKM. This chain's CDR3 is CASSFGSAGFGYTF. The CDR3 nucleotides read TGTGCCAGCAGTTTTGGCTCCGCAGGGTTTGGCTACACCTTC.

On this clone itself: The same CDR3 arises from other DNA sequences in this sample as well. The V call is TRBV5-1, the J call TRBJ2-7; 7 nucleotides match TRBD1. J gave up 4 bases and V 4 bases, and 5 bases lay outside the gene matches. CDR3 length: 13 residues. Germline loops: CDR1 SGHRS, CDR2 YFSETQ. The DNA for the CDR3 is TGCGCCAGCAGCCGTGACAGGGAATACGAGCAGTACTTC. This codes for CASSRDREYEQYF.

The chain links TRBV6-1 to TRBJ2-7, with 10 bases matching TRBD1. The CDR3 covers 15 residues. CDR1 MNHNS and CDR2 SASEGT come from the germline V gene. Germline trimming cut 2 bases from V and 6 bases from J; bases unmatched to any gene: 7. The DNA for the CDR3 is TGTGCCAGCAGTGAACCGGGACAGGGGCTGTTCGAGCAGTACTTC. Its protein is CASSEPGQGLFEQYF.

The V call is TRBV5-1, the J call TRBJ2-7; 7 positions agree with TRBD1. The germline gives CDR1 SGHRS, CDR2 YFSETQ. CDR3 length: 18 residues. Trimming at V came to 4 bases and at J to 6 bases, leaving 22 bases not matched to a gene. The CDR3 protein is CASSRVPGQPPPLAEQYF. The CDR3 region has the DNA TGCGCCAGCAGCCGCGTACCGGGACAGCCTCCCCCCTTGGCCGAGCAGTACTTC. The whole variable domain, filled in from reference TRBV5-1 and TRBJ2-7, reads KAGVTQTPRYLIKTRGQQVTLSCSPISGHRSVSWYQQTPGQGLQFLFEYFSETQRNKGNFPGRFSGRQFSNSRSEMNVSTLELGDSALYLCASSRVPGQPPPLAEQYFGPGTRLTVT.

The count of this clone is one. The chain uses TRBV5-1 and TRBJ2-1; tentatively, D is TRBD2 (6 bases). The V and J ends lost 0 bases and 6 bases respectively, with 13 bases between them. Germline CDR1 and CDR2: SGHRS and YFSETQ. This CDR3 comprises 15 residues. The CDR3 here is CASSLGGIPSNEQFF. In nucleotides, the CDR3 is TGCGCCAGCAGCTTGGGCGGGATTCCATCCAATGAGCAGTTCTTC.

This chain joins TRBV2 and TRBJ2-2; D gene ambiguous. CDR1 and CDR2 (germline): SNHLY, FYNNEI. The CDR3 spans 14 residues. V lost 7 bases to trimming and J lost 0 bases, with 9 bases between them. This CDR3 is CASKFSSNTGELFF. CDR3 DNA: TGTGCCAGCAAGTTCAGTTCGAACACCGGGGAGCTGTTTTTT.

In its sample, this clone was seen a few times. Other nucleotide sequences from this sample produce the same CDR3. The V gene is TRBV5-1, the J gene TRBJ2-3; D may match TRBD1 or TRBD2 (5 bases each). The V gene's germline CDR1 is SGHRS and CDR2 YFSETQ. The V and J ends lost 7 bases and 0 bases respectively, with 12 bases between them. The CDR3 is 14 residues long. CDR3 loop: CASLRGGSTDTQYF. The CDR3 DNA reads TGCGCCAGCCTTCGGGGCGGGAGCACAGATACGCAGTATTTT.

The chain joins TRBV7-3 to TRBJ2-5; perhaps TRBD2 as D (5 bases). Per the germline V gene, CDR1 is SGHTA and CDR2 is FQGTGA. This CDR3 is built from 14 residues. V was shortened by 5 bases and J by 5 bases, with 15 bases between the two germline ends. The CDR3 reads CASSPSTAEETQYF. CDR3 sequence (DNA): TGTGCCAGCAGCCCTAGCACAGCAGAGGAGACCCAGTACTTC.

Only a few counts were recorded for this clone. V usage is TRBV5-1 and J usage is TRBJ2-2, with D unclear. Germline V CDR1 and CDR2: SGHRS, YFSETQ. The CDR3 has 14 amino acids. Trimming left V 4 bases short and J 1 base short, with 8 bases between. The CDR3 protein is CASSRLGNTGELFF. CDR3 DNA sequence: TGCGCCAGCAGCAGGCTGGGGAACACCGGGGAGCTGTTTTTT.

The chain carries TRBV15 and TRBJ2-1; 10 nucleotides agree with TRBD2. The ends lost 2 bases at V and 7 bases at J; junction bases unmatched: 8. CDR1 and CDR2 (germline): LNHNV, YYDKDF (reference sequence). The CDR3 has 16 amino acids. CDR3 sequence reads: CATSRLAGGWANEQFF. CDR3 nucleotides: TGTGCCACCAGCAGATTAGCGGGAGGATGGGCGAATGAGCAGTTCTTC.